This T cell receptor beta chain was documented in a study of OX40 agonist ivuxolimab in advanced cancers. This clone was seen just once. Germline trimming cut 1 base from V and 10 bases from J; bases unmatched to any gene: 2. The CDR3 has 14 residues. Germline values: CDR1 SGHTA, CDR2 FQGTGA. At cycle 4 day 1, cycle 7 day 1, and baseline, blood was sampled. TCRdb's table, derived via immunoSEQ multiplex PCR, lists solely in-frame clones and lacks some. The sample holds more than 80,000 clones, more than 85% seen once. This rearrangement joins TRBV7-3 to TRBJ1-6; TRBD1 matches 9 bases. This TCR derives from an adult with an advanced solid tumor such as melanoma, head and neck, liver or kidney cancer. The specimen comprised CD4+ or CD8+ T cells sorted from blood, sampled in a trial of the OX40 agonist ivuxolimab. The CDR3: CASSLRQGESPLHF. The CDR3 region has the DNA TGTGCCAGCAGCTTAAGACAGGGGGAATCACCCCTCCACTTT.